This T cell receptor beta chain was sequenced for a study of T cell changes during pregnancy in multiple sclerosis (dated by TCRdb to the late 2010s). With respect to the entire study: In women with multiple sclerosis, the researchers looked at how the T cell repertoire shifted as pregnancy progressed.

The method was the immunoSEQ multiplex PCR assay. TCRdb took this table from immuneACCESS and kept in-frame rearrangements with V and J called. Such tables lack part of the clones; where checked against another copy, unresolved V genes explain under half of the gap, and the rest is unexplained. This sample holds about 36,000 clones; around 89% were observed only once. In total, the top ten clones hold around 10% of the sample. As to this clone: No cognate antigen has been identified for it. Base quality data are lacking; no much larger clone is found one base away.

The sample was CD8+ T cells from peripheral blood mononuclear cells, taken in the third trimester of pregnancy. This sequence was found in a female donor with multiple sclerosis, enrolled in a pregnancy study.

CDR3 region: CASSLSPGSYNEQFF. The sequenced DNA: TGTGCCAGCAGTTTGTCCCCGGGCTCCTACAATGAGCAGTTCTTC. The chain is encoded by TRBV27 joined to TRBJ2-1; the D gene cannot be resolved reliably. There are 15 amino acids in the CDR3, from cysteine to phenylalanine inclusive. The sequence is cut down to CDR3 DNA, 45 bases in frame from base 1. The germline V gene (reference sequence) yields MNHEY for CDR1 and SMNVEV for CDR2. The V and J ends are trimmed by 3 bases and 0 bases, leaving 9 bases between them.